Presented here are 18 T cell receptor beta chains from one specimen sequenced in a study of blood T cells in healthy people across ages. PCR was performed a second time for about 6 to 12 cycles using a sample-barcoded 5' primer and a J-beta primer mix. TCRdb redid the calling of the 5' RACE reads with MiXCR, one entry per CDR3 protein. Altogether fewer than 1,200,000 distinct CDR3 sequences are present, 20% to 25% being singletons, with the ten largest covering about 0.8%. These data also featured in a second study, about T cells of mothers and their children.

The specimen was blood. The receptors stem from a girl aged 2 to 9 in good health.

The chain couples TRBV7-9 to TRBJ2-1; 12 bases align to TRBD2. This CDR3 spans 15 amino acids. Germline CDR1 SEHNR, CDR2 FQNEAQ (reference sequence). Trimming took 8 bases from V and 3 from J; bases not matched to a gene: 5. CDR3 protein: CASLTSGRIYNEQFF. The DNA for the CDR3 is TGTGCCAGCCTAACTAGCGGGAGGATCTACAATGAGCAGTTCTTC.

The chain joins TRBV6-2 or TRBV6-3 to TRBJ2-6; D unclear. This CDR3 region has 15 residues. V lost 4 bases to trimming and J lost 0 bases, with 7 bases between them. CDR1 and CDR2 from the germline V gene are MNHEY and SVGEGT. CDR3 sequence (DNA): TGTGCCAGCAGTTCCGACCCCTCTGGGGCCAACGTCCTGACTTTC. This sequence encodes CASSSDPSGANVLTF.

V usage is TRBV12-3 or TRBV12-4 and J usage is TRBJ1-2; D is perhaps TRBD1 (5 bases). V was clipped by 5 bases and J by 4 bases, with 14 bases between them. The CDR3 sequence is 14 residues long. The CDR3 here is CASSPTDRFYGYTF. In DNA form, the CDR3 reads TGTGCCAGCAGTCCTACAGACAGATTCTATGGCTACACCTTC.

To note about this clonotype: This may arise from a read error, as a much more abundant clone is one base away. The chain employs TRBV7-9 and TRBJ2-1; D may be TRBD1 (7 bases). Per the germline V gene, CDR1 is SEHNR and CDR2 is FQNEAQ (reference sequence). This CDR3 contains 13 residues. CDR3 nucleotides: TGTGCCAGCAGCTTGCGGGACAGAGAGACCCGGTACTTC. Translation: CASSLRDRETRYF.

The chain links TRBV4-2 to TRBJ2-5; 8 bases are a match to TRBD1. The DNA end is more similar to TRBJ2-1, so the J call may be wrong. The length of the CDR3 is 16 residues. Germline V CDR1 and CDR2: LGHNA, YNFKEQ. In DNA, the CDR3 is TGTGCCAGCAGCCCTACTTGGACAGGGACGAACGATGAGCAGTTCTTC. It encodes CASSPTWTGTNDEQFF.

This clonotype was detected a few times. The rearrangement joins TRBV28 to TRBJ1-2; 9 nucleotides align to TRBD1. CDR3 length equals 15 residues. Germline CDR1 is MDHEN and CDR2 is SYDVKM. Trimming removed 5 bases from V and 8 bases from J; junction bases left unmatched: 12. The CDR3: CASSGEGQGSRGYTF. The CDR3 DNA is TGTGCCAGCAGTGGAGAGGGACAGGGAAGCCGCGGCTACACCTTC.

The chain uses TRBV25-1 and TRBJ2-3; possibly TRBD2 for D (5 bases). There are 14 residues in the CDR3. The germline V gene has CDR1 MGHDK and CDR2 SYGVNS. Deletions cut 6 bases from V and 7 bases from J, with 17 bases between. This CDR3 reads CASSVDFHPYTQYF. Written as DNA, the CDR3 is TGTGCCAGCAGCGTGGACTTCCACCCCTATACGCAGTATTTT.

This clonotype occurred a few times. The chain is built from TRBV5-1 and TRBJ2-1; 8 bases fit TRBD2. The end of the DNA aligns better with TRBJ2-7, so the J call may be wrong. CDR1 and CDR2 (germline): SGHRS, YFSETQ. CDR3 length equals 16 residues. The CDR3 spells CASSLASGRTPYEQYF. As DNA, the CDR3 is TGCGCCAGCAGCTTGGCCAGCGGGAGAACTCCCTACGAGCAGTACTTC.

This clonotype was observed a few times. This chain connects TRBV5-6 to TRBJ2-1; D uncertain. Trimming removed 1 base at V and 13 bases at J, with 12 bases between. The CDR3 is made up of 12 amino acids. CDR1 is SGHDT and CDR2 is YYEEEE in the germline V gene. CDR3: CASSLTAWEQFF. Here the CDR3 DNA reads TGTGCCAGCAGCTTGACAGCCTGGGAACAGTTCTTC.

The rearrangement joins TRBV5-6 to TRBJ1-6; D might be TRBD1 (5 bases). In germline, CDR1 is SGHDT, CDR2 YYEEEE. The CDR3 consists of 14 residues. The germline V and J ends were trimmed by 3 bases and 6 bases, with 10 bases remaining between them. The CDR3 loop is CASSWGEPNSPLHF. For the CDR3, the DNA is TGTGCCAGCAGCTGGGGGGAACCTAATTCACCCCTCCACTTT.

This clonotype has more than one count but fewer than ten. CDR3 nucleotide sequence: TGCGCCAGCAGCCCTATGGAACCAGGCAACAATGAGCAGTTCTTC. Amino acid sequence: CASSPMEPGNNEQFF. The chain combines TRBV4-3 with TRBJ2-5, with D uncertain. The J call may be incorrect, as the DNA end agrees better with TRBJ2-1. Germline V gene sequence: CDR1 LGHNA, CDR2 YSLEER. This CDR3 region has 15 residues.

Only a few counts were recorded for this clonotype. The V gene is TRBV28, the J gene TRBJ2-1, with D possibly being TRBD2 (5 bases). The J call is uncertain, as TRBJ2-5 better fits the DNA end. Germline lookup yields CDR1 MDHEN and CDR2 SYDVKM. The CDR3 runs 14 residues. CDR3 protein: CASSYKRIQETQYF. The CDR3 coding sequence is TGTGCCAGCAGTTACAAGCGGATCCAAGAGACCCAGTACTTC.

The genes are TRBV11-1 and TRBJ2-2; unclear D gene. This CDR3 has 15 residues. Germline CDR1 SGHAT, CDR2 FQDESV (reference sequence). V was pared by 5 bases and J by 1 base, with 11 bases between. CDR3 sequence (DNA): TGTGCCAGCAGCCGCTACACAGAGAACACCGGGGAGCTGTTTTTT. Its protein is CASSRYTENTGELFF.

This clonotype has only a few counts. The genes are TRBV5-4 and TRBJ1-2, with a tentative D call TRBD1 (6 bases). The CDR3 contains 14 residues. The germline CDR1 and CDR2 sequences are SGHNT and YYREEE (reference sequence). The germline V and J ends were trimmed by 5 bases and 2 bases, with 13 bases remaining between them. The CDR3 DNA reads as TGTGCCAGCAGTAACAGGGTAGTGAACTATGGCTACACCTTC. Its protein is CASSNRVVNYGYTF.

A few counts support this clonotype. One end of the junction is discordant with germline, which a read error may explain. J is TRBJ2-1 and V is TRBV12-3 or TRBV12-4; 14 bases are a match to TRBD2. The CDR3 covers 15 residues. CDR3 amino acids: CASSSTSGRVDERFF. The CDR3 bases are TGTGCCAGCAGCTCGACTAGCGGGAGGGTTGATGAGCGGTTCTTC.

This chain connects TRBV24-1 to TRBJ1-2, with a tentative D call TRBD1 (6 bases). Germline CDR1 KGHDR, CDR2 SFDVKD. This CDR3 spans 16 amino acids. With 5 bases removed from V and 3 bases from J, the gap between germline ends came to 18 bases. CDR3 DNA sequence: TGTGCCACCAGTGGTGATGGGGGCCCATCGGACTATGGCTACACCTTC. Its translation is CATSGDGGPSDYGYTF.

This clonotype was detected a few times. The rearrangement uses TRBV10-3 and TRBJ1-4; TRBD1 is a possible D gene (6 bases). The CDR3 covers 15 residues. The V and J ends lost 1 base and 7 bases respectively, with 13 bases between them. The germline V gene encodes CDR1 ENHRY and CDR2 SYGVKD. The CDR3 DNA follows: TGTGCCATCAGTGAGTTACAGGGCCAGGGTGAAAAACTGTTTTTT. This translates into CAISELQGQGEKLFF.

This clonotype was recorded a few times. The conserved phenylalanine or tryptophan is not found at the CDR3 terminus, so this likely reflects a read error. The DNA is left out, because the CDR3 cannot be placed on it with certainty; the CDR3 is given as TCRdb lists it. The genes are TRBV7-2 and TRBJ2-1. Germline CDR1 reads SGHTA; CDR2 reads FQGNSA. The CDR3 spans 10 residues, counting both ends. The CDR3 is CASSLGIGKT.